These T cell receptor beta chains were read from a single sample in a study of OX40 agonist ivuxolimab in advanced cancers. This table comes from immunoSEQ multiplex PCR, and its TCRdb copy is limited to in-frame clones, with some not included. The table includes fewer than 6,000 clones, 55% to 75% detected once. The sample in question was CD4+ or CD8+ T cells sorted from blood, obtained in a trial of the OX40 agonist ivuxolimab. Source of these receptors: an adult with an advanced solid tumor such as melanoma, head and neck, liver or kidney cancer. The CDR3 runs from the conserved cysteine through the conserved F or W. The D gene is left open where the match is weak. Size tells how often a clone was seen (once, few, many) or the class of an expanded clone, and some rows leave it out.

J,V,D,size,DNA,CDR3
TRBJ2-5,TRBV7-2,-,few,TGTGCCAGCAGCTTAGTTCAAGAGACCCAGTACTTC,CASSLVQETQYF
TRBJ1-1,TRBV6-5,-,few,TGTGCCAGCAGTATGCAGCCGGCCCCGAACACTGAAGCTTTCTTT,CASSMQPAPNTEAFF
TRBJ2-7,TRBV6-1,-,-,TGTGCCAGCAGTGGGCATGGAAACTACGAGCAGTACTTC,CASSGHGNYEQYF
TRBJ2-1,TRBV7-9,-,medium-sized,TGTGCCAGCAGCGTAAAGTACAATGAGCAGTTCTTC,CASSVKYNEQFF
TRBJ2-7,TRBV13,TRBD2,-,TGTGCCAGCAGCGGGGGGGAGGGTTACGAGCAGTACTTC,CASSGGEGYEQYF
TRBJ2-3,TRBV28,TRBD2,-,TGTGCCAGCAGGACTAATCAGGTGGGGCGCGGGAGGTTGGCAGATACGCAGTATTTT,CASRTNQVGRGRLADTQYF
TRBJ2-7,TRBV6-5,-,-,TGTGCCAGCAGTGGGCATGGAAACTACGAGCAGTACTTC,CASSGHGNYEQYF
TRBJ1-1,TRBV7-3,-,-,TGTGCCAGCAGCTTAGGGGGCGCGGGTACTGAAGCTTTCTTT,CASSLGGAGTEAFF
TRBJ1-1,TRBV7-9,-,few,TGTGCCAGCAGCTTTGACGGCTATGAAGCTTTCTTT,CASSFDGYEAFF
TRBJ2-2,TRBV19,-,-,TGTGCCAGTAGTTTCGCCGGGGAGCTGTTTTTT,CASSFAGELFF
TRBJ2-7,TRBV6-5,-,few,TGTGCCAGCAGTTACGGCCCCTTTTTGGAGCAGTACTTC,CASSYGPFLEQYF
TRBJ2-7,TRBV5-4,TRBD2,-,TGTGCCAGCAGCCAGGGACTAGCGGGAGACGAGCAGTACTTC,CASSQGLAGDEQYF
TRBJ2-1,TRBV7-2,TRBD2,-,TGTGCCAGCAGCGACGGGACTAGCAATGAGCAGTTCTTC,CASSDGTSNEQFF
TRBJ1-1,TRBV14,-,medium-sized,TGTGCCAGCAGCGAACTTTTTTCAGAGGAATTGAACACTGAAGCTTTCTTT,CASSELFSEELNTEAFF